This T cell receptor (beta chain) was sequenced in a study of Tregs in tolerant kidney transplant recipients. Study observations and caveats: Expanding Tregs on activated donor B cells appeared to best identify donor-specific TCRbeta clones.

Measured with immunoSEQ multiplex PCR; TCRdb has only the in-frame clones, and not every one. This repertoire shows over 60,000 clones, 84% found once; its top ten account for about 4.7%. Regarding this clone: Its antigen remains unknown.

Thawed PBMCs were FACS-sorted into unstimulated CD4+CD25+CD127- regulatory T cells, CD4+CD25- non-regulatory cells, CD4 and CD8 cells. Source material: CD4+ T cells from blood. This receptor was taken from a human donor in good health.

CDR3 loop: CASSLVRNSPLHF. In DNA form, the CDR3 reads TGTGCCAGCTCCCTGGTGAGGAATTCACCCCTCCACTTT. The chain combines TRBV6-1 with TRBJ1-6; no reliable D call. Trimming took 8 bases from V and 7 from J, leaving 12 bases between them. Per the germline V gene, CDR1 is MNHNS and CDR2 is SASEGT. The CDR3 totals 13 residues.